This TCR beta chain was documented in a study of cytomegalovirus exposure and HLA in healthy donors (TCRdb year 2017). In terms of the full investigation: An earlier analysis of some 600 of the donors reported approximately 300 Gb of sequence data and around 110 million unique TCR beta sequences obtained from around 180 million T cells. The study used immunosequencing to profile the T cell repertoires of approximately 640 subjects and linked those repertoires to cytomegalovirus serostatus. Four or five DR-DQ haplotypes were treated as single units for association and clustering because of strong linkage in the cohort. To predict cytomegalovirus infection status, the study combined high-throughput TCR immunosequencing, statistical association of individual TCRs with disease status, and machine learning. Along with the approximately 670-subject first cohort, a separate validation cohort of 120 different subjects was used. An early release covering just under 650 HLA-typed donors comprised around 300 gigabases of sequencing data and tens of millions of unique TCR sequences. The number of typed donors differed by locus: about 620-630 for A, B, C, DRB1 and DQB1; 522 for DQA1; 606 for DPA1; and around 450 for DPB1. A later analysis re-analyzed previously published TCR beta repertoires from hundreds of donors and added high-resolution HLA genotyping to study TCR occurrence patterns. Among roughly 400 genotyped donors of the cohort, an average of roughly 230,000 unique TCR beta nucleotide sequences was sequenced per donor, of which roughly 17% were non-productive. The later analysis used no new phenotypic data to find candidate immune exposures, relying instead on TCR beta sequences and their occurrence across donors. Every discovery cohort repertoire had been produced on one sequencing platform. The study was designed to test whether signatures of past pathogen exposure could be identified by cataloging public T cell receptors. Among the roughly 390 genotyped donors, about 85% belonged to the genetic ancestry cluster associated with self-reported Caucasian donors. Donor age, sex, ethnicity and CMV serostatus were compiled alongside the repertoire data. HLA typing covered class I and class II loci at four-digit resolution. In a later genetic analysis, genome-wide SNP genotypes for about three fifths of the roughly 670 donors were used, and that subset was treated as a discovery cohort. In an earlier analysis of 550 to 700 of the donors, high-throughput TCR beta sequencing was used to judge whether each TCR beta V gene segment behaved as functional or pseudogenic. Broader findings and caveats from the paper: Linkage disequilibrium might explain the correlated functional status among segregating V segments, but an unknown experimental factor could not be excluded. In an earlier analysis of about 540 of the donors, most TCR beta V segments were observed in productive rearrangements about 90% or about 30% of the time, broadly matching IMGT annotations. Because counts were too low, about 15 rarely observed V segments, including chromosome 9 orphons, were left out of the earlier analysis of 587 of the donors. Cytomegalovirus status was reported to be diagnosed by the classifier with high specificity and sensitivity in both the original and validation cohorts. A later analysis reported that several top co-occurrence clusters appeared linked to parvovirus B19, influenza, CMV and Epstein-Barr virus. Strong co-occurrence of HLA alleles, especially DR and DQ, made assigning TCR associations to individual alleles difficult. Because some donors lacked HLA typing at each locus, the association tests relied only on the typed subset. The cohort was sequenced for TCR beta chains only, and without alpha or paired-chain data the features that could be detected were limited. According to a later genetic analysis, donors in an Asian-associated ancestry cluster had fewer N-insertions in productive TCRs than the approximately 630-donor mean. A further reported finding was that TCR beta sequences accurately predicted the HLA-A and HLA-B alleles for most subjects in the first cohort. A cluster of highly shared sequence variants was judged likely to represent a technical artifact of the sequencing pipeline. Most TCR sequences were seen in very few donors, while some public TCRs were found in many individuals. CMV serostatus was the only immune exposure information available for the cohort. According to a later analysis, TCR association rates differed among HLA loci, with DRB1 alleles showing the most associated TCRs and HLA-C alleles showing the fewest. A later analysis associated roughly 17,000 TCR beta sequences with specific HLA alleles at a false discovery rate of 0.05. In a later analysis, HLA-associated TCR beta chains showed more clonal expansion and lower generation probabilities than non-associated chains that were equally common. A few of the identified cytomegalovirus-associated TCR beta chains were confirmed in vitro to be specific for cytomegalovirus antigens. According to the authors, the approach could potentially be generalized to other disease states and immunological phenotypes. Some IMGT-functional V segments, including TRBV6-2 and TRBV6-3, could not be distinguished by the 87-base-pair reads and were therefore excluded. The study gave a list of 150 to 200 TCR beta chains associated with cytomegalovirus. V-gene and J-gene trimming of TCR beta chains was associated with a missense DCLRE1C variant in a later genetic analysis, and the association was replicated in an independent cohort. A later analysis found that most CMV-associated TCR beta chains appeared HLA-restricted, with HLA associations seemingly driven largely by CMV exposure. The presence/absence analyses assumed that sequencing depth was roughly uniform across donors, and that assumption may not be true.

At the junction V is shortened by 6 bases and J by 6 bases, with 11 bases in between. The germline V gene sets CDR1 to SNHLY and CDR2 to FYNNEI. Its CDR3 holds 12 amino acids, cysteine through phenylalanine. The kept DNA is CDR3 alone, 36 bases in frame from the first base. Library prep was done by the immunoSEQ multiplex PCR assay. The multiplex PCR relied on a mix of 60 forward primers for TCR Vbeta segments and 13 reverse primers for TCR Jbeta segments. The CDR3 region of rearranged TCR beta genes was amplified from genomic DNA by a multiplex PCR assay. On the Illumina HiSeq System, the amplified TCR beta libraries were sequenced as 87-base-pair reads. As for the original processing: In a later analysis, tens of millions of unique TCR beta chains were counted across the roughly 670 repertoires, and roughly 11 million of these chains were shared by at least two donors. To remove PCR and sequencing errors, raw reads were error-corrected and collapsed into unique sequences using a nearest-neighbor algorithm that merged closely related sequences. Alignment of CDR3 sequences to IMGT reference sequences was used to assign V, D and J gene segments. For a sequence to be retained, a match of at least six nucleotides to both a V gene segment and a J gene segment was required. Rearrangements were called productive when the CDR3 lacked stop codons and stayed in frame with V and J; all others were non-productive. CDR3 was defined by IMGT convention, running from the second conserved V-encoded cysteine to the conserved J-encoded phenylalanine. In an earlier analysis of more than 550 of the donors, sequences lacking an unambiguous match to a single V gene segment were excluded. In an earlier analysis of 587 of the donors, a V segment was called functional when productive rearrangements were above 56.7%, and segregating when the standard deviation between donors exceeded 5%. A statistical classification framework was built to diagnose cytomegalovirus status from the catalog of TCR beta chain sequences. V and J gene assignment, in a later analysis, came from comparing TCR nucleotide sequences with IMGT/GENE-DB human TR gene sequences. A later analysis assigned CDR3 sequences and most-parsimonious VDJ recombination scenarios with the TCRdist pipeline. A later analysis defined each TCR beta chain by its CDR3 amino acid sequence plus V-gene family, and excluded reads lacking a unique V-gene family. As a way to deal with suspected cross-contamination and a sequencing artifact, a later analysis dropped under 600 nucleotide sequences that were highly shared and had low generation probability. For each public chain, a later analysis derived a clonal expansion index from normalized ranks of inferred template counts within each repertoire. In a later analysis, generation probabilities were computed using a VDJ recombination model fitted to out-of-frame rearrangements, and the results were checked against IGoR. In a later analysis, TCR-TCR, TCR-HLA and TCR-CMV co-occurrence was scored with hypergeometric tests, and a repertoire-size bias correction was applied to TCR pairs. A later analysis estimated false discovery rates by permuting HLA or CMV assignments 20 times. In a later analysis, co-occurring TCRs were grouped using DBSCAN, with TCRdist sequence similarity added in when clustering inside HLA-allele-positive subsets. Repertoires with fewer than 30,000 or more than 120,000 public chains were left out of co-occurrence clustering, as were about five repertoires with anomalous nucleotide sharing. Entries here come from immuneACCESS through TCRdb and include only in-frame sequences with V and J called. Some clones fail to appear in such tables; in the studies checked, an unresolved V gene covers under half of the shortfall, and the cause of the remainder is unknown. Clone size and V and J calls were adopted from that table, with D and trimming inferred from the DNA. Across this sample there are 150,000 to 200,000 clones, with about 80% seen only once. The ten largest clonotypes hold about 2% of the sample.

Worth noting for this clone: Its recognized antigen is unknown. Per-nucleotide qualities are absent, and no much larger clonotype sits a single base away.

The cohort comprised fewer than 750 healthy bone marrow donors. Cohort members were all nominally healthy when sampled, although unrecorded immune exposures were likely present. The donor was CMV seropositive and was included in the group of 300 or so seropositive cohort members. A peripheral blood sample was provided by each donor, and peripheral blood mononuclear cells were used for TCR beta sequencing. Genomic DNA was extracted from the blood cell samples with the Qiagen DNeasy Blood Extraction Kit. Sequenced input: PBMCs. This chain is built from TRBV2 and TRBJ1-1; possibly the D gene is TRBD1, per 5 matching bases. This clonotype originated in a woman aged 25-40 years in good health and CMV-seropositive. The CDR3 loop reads CASRKGFAEAFF. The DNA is TGTGCCAGCAGGAAGGGGTTCGCTGAAGCTTTCTTT. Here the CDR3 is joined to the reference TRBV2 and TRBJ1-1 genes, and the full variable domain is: EPEVTQTPSHQVTQMGQEVILRCVPISNHLYFYWYRQILGQKVEFLVSFYNNEISEKSEIFDDQFSVERPDGSNFTLKIRSTKLEDSAMYFCASRKGFAEAFFGQGTRLTVV.